What follows are 13 T cell receptor beta chains derived from one specimen sequenced in a study of blood T cell repertoires in COVID-19. Clones were sequenced by immunoSEQ multiplex PCR, and TCRdb holds only the in-frame ones, with some missing. The sample includes about 220,000 clones, roughly 88% of them seen just once. The sample comprised PBMCs or T cells enriched from blood (not recorded which). The receptor set was obtained from a woman between 40 and 55 years old with acute COVID-19.

J is TRBJ1-5 and V is TRBV11-2, with D perhaps TRBD1 (5 bases). Germline CDR1 and CDR2: SGHAT and FQNNGV. This CDR3 is built from 14 residues. The V end lost 5 bases, the J end lost 7 bases, and 15 bases lay between the germline ends. CDR3 coding DNA: TGTGCCAGCAGCCGGGCAGGGAAAGGGCAGCCCCAGCATTTT. This gives the protein CASSRAGKGQPQHF. The full variable domain, in which reference TRBV11-2 and TRBJ1-5 provide the parts outside the CDR3, is EAGVAQSPRYKIIEKRQSVAFWCNPISGHATLYWYQQILGQGPKLLIQFQNNGVVDDSQLPKDRFSAERLKGVDSTLKIQPAKLEDSAVYLCASSRAGKGQPQHFGDGTRLSIL.

This chain uses TRBV5-1 with TRBJ2-1; 7 nucleotides line up with TRBD2. Unmatched junction bases numbered 7, after V lost 3 bases and J lost 4 bases. Germline loops: CDR1 SGHRS, CDR2 YFSETQ. CDR3 length: 15 residues. The CDR3 loop is CASSSGLGGYNEQFF. The CDR3 DNA reads TGCGCCAGCAGCTCCGGCCTGGGGGGGTACAATGAGCAGTTCTTC. Full variable domain (rest looked up from reference TRBV5-1 and TRBJ2-1): KAGVTQTPRYLIKTRGQQVTLSCSPISGHRSVSWYQQTPGQGLQFLFEYFSETQRNKGNFPGRFSGRQFSNSRSEMNVSTLELGDSALYLCASSSGLGGYNEQFFGPGTRLTVL.

The chain employs TRBV19 and TRBJ1-2, with D maybe TRBD1 (6 bases). There are 14 residues in the CDR3. Per the germline V gene, CDR1 is LNHDA and CDR2 is SQIVND (reference sequence). Trimming took 2 bases from V and 8 from J, leaving 15 bases between them. In nucleotides, the CDR3 is TGTGCCAGTAGTATACGGACAGACCAGAGGGGCTACACCTTC. It yields the protein CASSIRTDQRGYTF.

The chain is built from TRBV21-1 and TRBJ2-7; no DNA check was done on the table's D call, TRBD1. TRBV21-1 is an annotated pseudogene. The CDR3 covers 14 residues. CDR3 amino acids: CASSSRTGCTEQYF. The CDR3 nucleotides read TGTGCCAGCAGCTCCCGGACAGGGTGTACCGAGCAGTACTTC.

This chain uses TRBV11-2 with TRBJ2-3, with 9 bases lining up with TRBD2. V lost 5 bases, J lost 4 bases, and 10 bases stayed unmatched. Germline-derived CDR1 and CDR2 are SGHAT and FQNNGV. The CDR3 is 16 residues long. The DNA of the CDR3 is TGTGCCAGCAGCCCTACTGGCGGGAGGGCCGCAGATACGCAGTATTTT. This encodes CASSPTGGRAADTQYF.

The genes are TRBV5-8 and TRBJ2-1; 14 nucleotides line up with TRBD2. There are 16 residues in the CDR3. CDR1 and CDR2 from the germline V gene are SGHTS and YDEGEE. Trimming took 4 bases from V and 7 from J; bases not matched to a gene: 7. The CDR3 reads CASSDHGTSGRNEQFF. In DNA form, the CDR3 reads TGTGCCAGCAGCGACCATGGGACTAGCGGGAGAAATGAGCAGTTCTTC. Filled out from reference TRBV5-8 and TRBJ2-1, the complete variable domain reads EAGVTQSPTHLIKTRGQQATLRCSPISGHTSVYWYQQALGLGLQFLLWYDEGEERNRGNFPPRFSGRQFPNYSSELNVNALELEDSALYLCASSDHGTSGRNEQFFGPGTRLTVL.

The gene calls are TRBV5-4 and TRBJ2-5, with a weak D call TRBD2 (6 bases). This CDR3 has 15 residues. V gave up 0 bases and J gave up 8 bases, with 17 bases separating them. Per the germline V gene, CDR1 is SGHNT and CDR2 is YYREEE (reference sequence). The CDR3 DNA reads TGTGCCAGCAGCTTGGGGGAGGCGGGCCCAGGTACCCAGTACTTC. Its translation: CASSLGEAGPGTQYF.

The chain carries TRBV6-1 and TRBJ1-2; 7 bases fit TRBD1. There are 14 residues in the CDR3. CDR1 MNHNS and CDR2 SASEGT come from the germline V gene. Trimming removed 0 bases from V and 4 bases from J; junction bases left unmatched: 2. The CDR3 sequence: CASSEAGQAYGYTF. The CDR3 DNA sequence: TGTGCCAGCAGTGAAGCTGGACAGGCCTATGGCTACACCTTC.

CDR3 DNA: TGTGCCAGCAGCCAAGCCGGGTCTGGAAACACCATATATTTT. Amino acid sequence: CASSQAGSGNTIYF. The chain has TRBV14 and TRBJ1-3; D gene unclear. Germline CDR1 reads SGHDN; CDR2 reads FVKESK. This CDR3 contains 14 residues. V was clipped by 1 base and J by 1 base, with 5 bases between them.

V and J are TRBV7-9 and TRBJ1-1; 7 bases align to TRBD1. CDR1 SEHNR and CDR2 FQNEAQ come from the germline V gene (reference sequence). The CDR3 is 14 residues long. V gave up 5 bases and J gave up 6 bases; unmatched junction bases: 9. CDR3 region: CASSLQQGLAEAFF. The CDR3, as DNA: TGTGCCAGCAGCCTACAACAGGGGTTGGCTGAAGCTTTCTTT.

V is TRBV6-5 and J is TRBJ1-5; TRBD1 matches 8 bases. The V segment lost 8 bases and the J segment 7 bases; nucleotides outside the gene matches: 10. This CDR3 contains 14 residues. Germline-derived CDR1 and CDR2 are MNHEY and SVGAGI. The CDR3 region has the DNA TGTGCCAGCGGGTATCCAGGGGGCCAGCAGCCCCAGCATTTT. Its translation: CASGYPGGQQPQHF.

The V gene is TRBV7-2, the J gene TRBJ1-4, with D perhaps TRBD1 (6 bases). This CDR3 comprises 14 residues. Germline V gene sequence: CDR1 SGHTA, CDR2 FQGNSA. V dropped 1 base and J dropped 7 bases, with 10 bases sitting between them. This CDR3 reads CASSLEGVGEKLFF. CDR3 DNA sequence: TGTGCCAGCAGCTTAGAGGGGGTCGGTGAAAAACTGTTTTTT. Full variable domain (outside the CDR3, taken from reference TRBV7-2 and TRBJ1-4): GAGVSQSPSNKVTEKGKDVELRCDPISGHTALYWYRQSLGQGLEFLIYFQGNSAPDKSGLPSDRFSAERTGGSVSTLTIQRTQQEDSAVYLCASSLEGVGEKLFFGSGTQLSVL.

J is TRBJ2-3 and V is TRBV5-1; tentatively, D is TRBD2 (5 bases). V dropped 4 bases and J dropped 0 bases, with 15 bases sitting between them. This CDR3 comprises 16 residues. CDR1 and CDR2 from the germline V gene are SGHRS and YFSETQ. Here the CDR3 DNA reads TGCGCCAGCAGCCGAGGACTGACCGTTAGCACAGATACGCAGTATTTT. This gives the protein CASSRGLTVSTDTQYF. Drawing the rest from reference TRBV5-1 and TRBJ2-3, the complete variable domain is KAGVTQTPRYLIKTRGQQVTLSCSPISGHRSVSWYQQTPGQGLQFLFEYFSETQRNKGNFPGRFSGRQFSNSRSEMNVSTLELGDSALYLCASSRGLTVSTDTQYFGPGTRLTVL.